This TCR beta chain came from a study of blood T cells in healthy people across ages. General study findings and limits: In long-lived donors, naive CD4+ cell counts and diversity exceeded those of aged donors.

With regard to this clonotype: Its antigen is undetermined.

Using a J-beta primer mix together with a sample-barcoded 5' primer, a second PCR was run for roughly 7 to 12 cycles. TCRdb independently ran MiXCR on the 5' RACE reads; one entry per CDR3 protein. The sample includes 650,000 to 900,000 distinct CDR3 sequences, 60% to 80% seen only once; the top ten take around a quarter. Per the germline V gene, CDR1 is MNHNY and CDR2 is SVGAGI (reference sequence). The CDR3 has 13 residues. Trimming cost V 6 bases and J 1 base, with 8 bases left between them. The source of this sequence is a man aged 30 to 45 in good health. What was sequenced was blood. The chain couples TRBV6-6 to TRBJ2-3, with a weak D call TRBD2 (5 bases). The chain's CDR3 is CASRDSGTDTQYF. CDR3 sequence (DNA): TGTGCCAGCAGGGACTCTGGCACAGATACGCAGTATTTT.